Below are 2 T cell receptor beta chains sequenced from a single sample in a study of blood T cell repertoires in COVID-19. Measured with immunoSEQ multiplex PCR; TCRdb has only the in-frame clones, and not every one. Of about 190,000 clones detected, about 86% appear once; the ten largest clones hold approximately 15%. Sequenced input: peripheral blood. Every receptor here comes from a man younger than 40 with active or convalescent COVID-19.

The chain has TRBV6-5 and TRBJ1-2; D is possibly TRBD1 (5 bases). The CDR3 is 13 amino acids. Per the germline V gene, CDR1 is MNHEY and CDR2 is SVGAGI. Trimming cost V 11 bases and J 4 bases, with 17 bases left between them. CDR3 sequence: CAADFGTGYGYTF. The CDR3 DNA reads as TGTGCCGCGGATTTCGGGACTGGCTATGGCTACACCTTC.

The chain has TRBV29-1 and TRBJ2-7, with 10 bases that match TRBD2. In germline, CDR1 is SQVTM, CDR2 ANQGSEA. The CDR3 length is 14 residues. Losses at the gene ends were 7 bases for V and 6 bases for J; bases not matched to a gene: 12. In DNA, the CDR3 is TGCAGCGCCGCTAGCGGGAGAGGGTCCCTCGAGCAGTACTTC. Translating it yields CSAASGRGSLEQYF.